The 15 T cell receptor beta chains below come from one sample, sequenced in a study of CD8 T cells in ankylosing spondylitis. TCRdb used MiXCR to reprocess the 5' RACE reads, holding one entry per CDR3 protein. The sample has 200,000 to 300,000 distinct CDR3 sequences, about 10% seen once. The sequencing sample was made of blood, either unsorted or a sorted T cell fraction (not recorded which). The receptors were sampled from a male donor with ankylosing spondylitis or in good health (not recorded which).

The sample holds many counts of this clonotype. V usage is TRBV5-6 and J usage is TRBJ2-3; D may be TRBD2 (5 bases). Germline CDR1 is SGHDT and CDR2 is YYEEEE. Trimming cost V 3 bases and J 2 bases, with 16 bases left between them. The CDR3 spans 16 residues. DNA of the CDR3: TGTGCCAGCAGCTCGGGATTTTTTAGTAACACAGATACGCAGTATTTT. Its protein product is CASSSGFFSNTDTQYF. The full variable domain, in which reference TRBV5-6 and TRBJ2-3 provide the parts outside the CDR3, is DAGVTQSPTHLIKTRGQQVTLRCSPKSGHDTVSWYQQALGQGPQFIFQYYEEEERQRGNFPDRFSGHQFPNYSSELNVNALLLGDSALYLCASSSGFFSNTDTQYFGPGTRLTVL.

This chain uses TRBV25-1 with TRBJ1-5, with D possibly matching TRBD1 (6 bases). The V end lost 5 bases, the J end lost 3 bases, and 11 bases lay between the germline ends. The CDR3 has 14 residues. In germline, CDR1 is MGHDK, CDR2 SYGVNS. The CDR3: CASSPGQINQPQHF. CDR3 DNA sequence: TGTGCCAGCAGTCCTGGACAGATCAATCAGCCCCAGCATTTT.

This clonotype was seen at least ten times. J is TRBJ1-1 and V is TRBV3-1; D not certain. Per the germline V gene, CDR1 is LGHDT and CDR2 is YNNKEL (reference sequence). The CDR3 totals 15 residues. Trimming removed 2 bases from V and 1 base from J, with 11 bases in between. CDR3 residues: CASSQFPAPNTEAFF. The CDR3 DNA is TGTGCCAGCAGCCAATTCCCCGCACCGAACACTGAAGCTTTCTTT.

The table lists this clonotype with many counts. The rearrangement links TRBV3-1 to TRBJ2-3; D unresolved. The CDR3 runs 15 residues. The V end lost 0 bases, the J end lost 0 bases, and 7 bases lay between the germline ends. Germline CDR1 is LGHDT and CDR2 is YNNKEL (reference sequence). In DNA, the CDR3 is TGTGCCAGCAGCCAAGACCCTATCAGCACAGATACGCAGTATTTT. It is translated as CASSQDPISTDTQYF.

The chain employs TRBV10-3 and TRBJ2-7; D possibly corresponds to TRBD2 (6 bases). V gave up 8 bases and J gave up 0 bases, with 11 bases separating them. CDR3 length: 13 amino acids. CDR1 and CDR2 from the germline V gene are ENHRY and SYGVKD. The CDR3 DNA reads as TGTGCCATCGGTGGAGGGAGCTCCTACGAGCAGTACTTC. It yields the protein CAIGGGSSYEQYF.

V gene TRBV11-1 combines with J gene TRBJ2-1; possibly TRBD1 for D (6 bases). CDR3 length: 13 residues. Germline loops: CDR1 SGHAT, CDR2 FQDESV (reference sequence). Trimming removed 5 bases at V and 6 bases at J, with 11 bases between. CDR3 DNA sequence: TGTGCCAGCAGCCCAGGGGCGGCCAATGAGCAGTTCTTC. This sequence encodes CASSPGAANEQFF.

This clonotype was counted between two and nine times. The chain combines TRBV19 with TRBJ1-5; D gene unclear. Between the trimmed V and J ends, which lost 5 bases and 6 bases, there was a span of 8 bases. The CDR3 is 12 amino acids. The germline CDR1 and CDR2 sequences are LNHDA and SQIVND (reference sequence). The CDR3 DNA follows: TGTGCCAGTAGTTCAGTACCTCAGCCCCAGCATTTT. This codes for CASSSVPQPQHF.

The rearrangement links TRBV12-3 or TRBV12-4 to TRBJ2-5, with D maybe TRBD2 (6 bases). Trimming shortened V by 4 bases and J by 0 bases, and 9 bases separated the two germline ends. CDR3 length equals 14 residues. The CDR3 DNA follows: TGTGCCAGCAGTTCTGGGGACTACCAAGAGACCCAGTACTTC. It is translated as CASSSGDYQETQYF.

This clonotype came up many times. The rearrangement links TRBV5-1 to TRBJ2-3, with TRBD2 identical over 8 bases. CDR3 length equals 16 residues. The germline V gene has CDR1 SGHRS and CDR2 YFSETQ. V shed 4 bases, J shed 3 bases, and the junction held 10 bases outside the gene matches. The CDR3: CASSPDSGDVTDTQYF. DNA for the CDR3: TGCGCCAGCAGCCCCGATAGCGGGGATGTGACAGATACGCAGTATTTT.

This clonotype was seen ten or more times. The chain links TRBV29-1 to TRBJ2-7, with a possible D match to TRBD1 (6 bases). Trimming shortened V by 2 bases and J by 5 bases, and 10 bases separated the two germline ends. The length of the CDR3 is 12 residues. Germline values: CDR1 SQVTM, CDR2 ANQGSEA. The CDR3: CSVESAGDEQYF. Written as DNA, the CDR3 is TGCAGCGTTGAATCGGCAGGGGACGAGCAGTACTTC.

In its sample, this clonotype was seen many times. CDR3 bases: TGCGCCAGCAGCCAAGTTCCCCAGGGGCAAACTGAAGCTTTCTTT. It codes for CASSQVPQGQTEAFF. This rearrangement joins TRBV4-1 to TRBJ1-1; TRBD1 is a possible D gene (6 bases). Per germline, CDR1 MGHRA and CDR2 YSYEKL. This CDR3 is 15 amino acids long. V was pared by 1 base and J by 5 bases, with 14 bases between.

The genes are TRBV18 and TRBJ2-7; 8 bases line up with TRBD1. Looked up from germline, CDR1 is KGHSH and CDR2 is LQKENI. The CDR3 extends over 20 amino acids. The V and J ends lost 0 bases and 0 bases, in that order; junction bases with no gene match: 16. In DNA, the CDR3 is TGTGCCAGCTCACCACCGTCCCAGGGGGCCACATCTCTTATCTCCTACGAGCAGTACTTC. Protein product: CASSPPSQGATSLISYEQYF.

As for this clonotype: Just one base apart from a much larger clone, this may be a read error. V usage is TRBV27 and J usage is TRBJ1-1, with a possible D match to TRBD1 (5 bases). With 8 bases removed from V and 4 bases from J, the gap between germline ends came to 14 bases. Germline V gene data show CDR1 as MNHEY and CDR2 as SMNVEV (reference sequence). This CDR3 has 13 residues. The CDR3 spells CASAARRGTEAFF. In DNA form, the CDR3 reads TGTGCCAGCGCCGCTCGGAGGGGCACTGAAGCTTTCTTT.

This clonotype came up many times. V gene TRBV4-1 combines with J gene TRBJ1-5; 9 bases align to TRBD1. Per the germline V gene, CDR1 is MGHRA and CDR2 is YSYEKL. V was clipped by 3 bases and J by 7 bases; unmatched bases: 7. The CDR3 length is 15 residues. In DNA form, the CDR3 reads TGCGCCAGCAGCCAGAGGGACAGGGAGGGGCAGCCCCAGCATTTT. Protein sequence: CASSQRDREGQPQHF.

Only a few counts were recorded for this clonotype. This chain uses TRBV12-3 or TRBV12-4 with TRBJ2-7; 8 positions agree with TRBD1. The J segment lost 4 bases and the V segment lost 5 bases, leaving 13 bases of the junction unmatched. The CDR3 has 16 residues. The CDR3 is CASSPGGQGRSYEQYF. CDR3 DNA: TGTGCCAGCAGTCCCGGTGGACAGGGTCGTTCGTACGAGCAGTACTTC.